This T cell receptor beta chain was documented in a study of CD8 T cells in Susac syndrome. Negative magnetic isolation gave CD8+ and CD4+ cells; FACS enriched CD8+ TEMRA. About this clonotype itself: Its antigen remains unidentified.

CDR1 is DFQATT and CDR2 is SNEGSKA in the germline V gene (reference sequence). The CDR3 extends over 14 amino acids. J lost 6 bases, V lost 2 bases, and 7 bases had no gene match. Reverse transcription of roughly 0.5 to 1 ug RNA was carried out with random hexamers. TCRdb fed the immunoSEQ multiplex PCR reads into MiXCR, producing one record per CDR3 protein. This sample yields around 180,000 distinct CDR3 sequences, of which approximately 94% are seen a single time; roughly 0.12% belongs to the top ten. Findings and limits, study-wide: The study's TCR sequencing and HLA analysis covered a relatively small number of individuals, and the study acknowledged this.

This receptor was taken from a human donor with Susac syndrome. Sequencing input: CD4+ T cells from PBMCs. The chain combines TRBV20-1 with TRBJ2-4, with 7 bases lining up with TRBD2. In DNA form, the CDR3 reads TGCAGTGCTAGATCAGCGGGGCCGGGAAACATTCAGTACTTC. Its translation is CSARSAGPGNIQYF.